The 17 T cell receptor beta chains given below trace back to one sample, sequenced in a study of OX40 agonist ivuxolimab in advanced cancers. Generated by immunoSEQ multiplex PCR, the TCRdb table keeps only in-frame clones and is missing some. The sample lists approximately 61,000 clones, about 89% occurring once. The sequenced sample was CD4+ or CD8+ T cells sorted from blood, obtained in a trial of the OX40 agonist ivuxolimab. These receptors were collected from an adult with an advanced solid tumor such as melanoma, head and neck, liver or kidney cancer.

The V gene is TRBV11-2, the J gene TRBJ2-1; maybe TRBD2 (6 bases). There are 14 residues in the CDR3. V was shortened by 1 base and J by 6 bases, with 10 bases between the two germline ends. Germline CDR1 SGHAT, CDR2 FQNNGV. The CDR3 protein is CASSLAGVSNEQFF. CDR3 DNA sequence: TGTGCCAGCAGCTTAGCGGGAGTGTCCAATGAGCAGTTCTTC. Looking up the rest from reference TRBV11-2 and TRBJ2-1 gives the full variable domain: EAGVAQSPRYKIIEKRQSVAFWCNPISGHATLYWYQQILGQGPKLLIQFQNNGVVDDSQLPKDRFSAERLKGVDSTLKIQPAKLEDSAVYLCASSLAGVSNEQFFGPGTRLTVL.

The V call is TRBV7-9, the J call TRBJ1-2; D perhaps matches TRBD1 (5 bases). CDR1 SEHNR and CDR2 FQNEAQ come from the germline V gene (reference sequence). This CDR3 comprises 11 residues. The ends were cut back, 3 bases at V and 8 bases at J, with 7 bases in the middle. The CDR3, as DNA: TGTGCCAGCAGCTTCCAGGGAGGCTACACCTTC. Protein product: CASSFQGGYTF.

The rearrangement joins TRBV5-4 to TRBJ2-7, with a weak D call TRBD1 (6 bases). The V gene lost 4 bases and the J gene lost 4 bases, with 15 bases spanning the gap. The CDR3 has 14 amino acids. Germline CDR1 SGHNT, CDR2 YYREEE (reference sequence). The chain's CDR3 is CASSQGLDFYEQYF. CDR3 in DNA: TGTGCCAGCAGCCAGGGGCTTGATTTTTACGAGCAGTACTTC.

This clone was detected only once. The chain carries TRBV10-2 and TRBJ2-3; TRBD1 is a possible D gene (6 bases). Germline V gene sequence: CDR1 WSHSY, CDR2 SAAADI. This CDR3 is built from 13 residues. V lost 3 bases and J 4 bases, leaving 8 bases between the germline ends. CDR3 DNA sequence: TGCGCCAGCAGTGAACCAGGGGCAGATACGCAGTATTTT. It codes for CASSEPGADTQYF.

V gene TRBV7-2 combines with J gene TRBJ2-6; maybe TRBD1 (6 bases). The CDR3 runs to 17 residues. V was pared by 2 bases and J by 0 bases, with 11 bases between. Germline V CDR1 and CDR2: SGHTA, FQGNSA. CDR3 bases: TGTGCCAGCAGCTTACGGACAGCTGACTCTGGGGCCAACGTCCTGACTTTC. It translates to CASSLRTADSGANVLTF. Combining the CDR3 with reference TRBV7-2 and TRBJ2-6 gives the whole variable domain GAGVSQSPSNKVTEKGKDVELRCDPISGHTALYWYRQSLGQGLEFLIYFQGNSAPDKSGLPSDRFSAERTGGSVSTLTIQRTQQEDSAVYLCASSLRTADSGANVLTFGAGSRLTVL.

The rearrangement links TRBV28 to TRBJ2-7, with TRBD1 identical over 9 bases. The CDR3 length is 14 residues. Trimming removed 6 bases from V and 1 base from J; junction bases left unmatched: 4. CDR1 MDHEN and CDR2 SYDVKM come from the germline V gene. The CDR3 loop is CASRRQGGSYEQYF. As DNA, the CDR3 is TGTGCCAGCAGAAGACAGGGGGGATCCTACGAGCAGTACTTC.

This clone was found once. V gene TRBV19 combines with J gene TRBJ1-4; tentative D call: TRBD1 (5 bases). The CDR3 sequence is 12 residues long. The germline V gene encodes CDR1 LNHDA and CDR2 SQIVND (reference sequence). The V end lost 5 bases, the J end lost 8 bases, and 9 bases lay between the germline ends. The CDR3 coding sequence is TGTGCCAGTAGTGCACGGGGCGAAAAACTGTTTTTT. It yields the protein CASSARGEKLFF.

The chain has TRBV6-6 and TRBJ1-1, with D hard to call. The V end lost 7 bases, the J end lost 1 base, and 10 bases lay between the germline ends. Germline V gives CDR1 MNHNY, CDR2 SVGAGI (reference sequence). This CDR3 is 13 amino acids long. DNA of the CDR3: TGTGCCAGCACCGTGGGTACGAACACTGAAGCTTTCTTT. Amino acids: CASTVGTNTEAFF.

This clone was observed a few times. The J gene is TRBJ2-3, the V gene TRBV7-2; 7 positions agree with TRBD2. V dropped 5 bases and J dropped 0; count of bases not matched to a gene: 5. The germline V gene has CDR1 SGHTA and CDR2 FQGNSA. The CDR3 covers 15 residues. CDR3 coding DNA: TGTGCCAGCAGCCGTAGCGGGCAAAGCACAGATACGCAGTATTTT. It yields the protein CASSRSGQSTDTQYF.

This clone came up once. The junction differs from germline at one of its ends, possibly a read error. V gene TRBV10-3 combines with J gene TRBJ1-1; D is unresolved. This CDR3 has 14 residues. Germline CDR1 ENHRY, CDR2 SYGVKD. This CDR3 is CASSEAHSGTEAFF. The CDR3 coding sequence is TGTGCCAGCAGTGAAGCCCACTCGGGCACTGAAGCTTTCTTT.

This clone has only one observation. The gene calls are TRBV19 and TRBJ1-5; tentatively, D is TRBD1 (5 bases). CDR3 length: 14 amino acids. Germline CDR1 and CDR2: LNHDA and SQIVND (reference sequence). Between the trimmed V and J ends, which lost 6 bases and 5 bases, there was a span of 14 bases. The CDR3 nucleotides are TGTGCCAGTAGAACCCAGAGGGGCCATCAGCCCCAGCATTTT. Encoded protein: CASRTQRGHQPQHF. The full variable domain, with the rest looked up from reference TRBV19 and TRBJ1-5, is DGGITQSPKYLFRKEGQNVTLSCEQNLNHDAMYWYRQDPGQGLRLIYYSQIVNDFQKGDIAEGYSVSREKKESFPLTVTSAQKNPTAFYLCASRTQRGHQPQHFGDGTRLSIL.

The CDR3 region has the DNA TGCGGTGGAGGCAGGTATGAAGATACGCAGTATTTT. As protein: CGGGRYEDTQYF. The chain combines TRBV29-1 with TRBJ2-3, with TRBD2 as a possible D gene (5 bases). CDR3 length: 12 residues. Germline CDR1 reads SQVTM; CDR2 reads ANQGSEA.

V usage is TRBV29-1 and J usage is TRBJ2-1, with D tentatively TRBD2 (5 bases). The V gene lost 1 base and the J gene lost 8 bases, with 9 bases spanning the gap. This CDR3 comprises 12 residues. The germline V gene encodes CDR1 SQVTM and CDR2 ANQGSEA. The CDR3 sequence: CSVEAEGYEQFF. In DNA, the CDR3 is TGCAGCGTTGAAGCCGAGGGCTATGAGCAGTTCTTC.

The chain uses TRBV19 and TRBJ1-5, with 7 bases that match TRBD1. The J segment lost 7 bases and the V segment lost 4 bases, leaving 4 bases of the junction unmatched. Germline V gene lookup returns CDR1 LNHDA and CDR2 SQIVND (reference sequence). The CDR3 is made up of 13 amino acids. In DNA form, the CDR3 reads TGTGCCAGTAGTACACAGGGGAGGCAGCCCCAGCATTTT. Translation gives CASSTQGRQPQHF.

The V and J genes are TRBV7-9 and TRBJ1-1, with D perhaps matching TRBD1 (6 bases). V was pared by 5 bases and J by 1 base, with 8 bases between. Germline V gene sequence: CDR1 SEHNR, CDR2 FQNEAQ (reference sequence). The CDR3 runs to 13 residues. The CDR3 protein is CASSPTGNTEAFF. CDR3 sequence (DNA): TGTGCCAGCAGCCCGACAGGGAACACTGAAGCTTTCTTT.

The rearrangement uses TRBV6-1 and TRBJ2-2; 9 nucleotides line up with TRBD1. Germline V gene sequence: CDR1 MNHNS, CDR2 SASEGT. V gave up 3 bases and J gave up 4 bases; unmatched junction bases: 0. CDR3 length: 14 residues. The CDR3 nucleotides are TGTGCCAGCAGTGAGGACAGGGGCACCGGGGAGCTGTTTTTT. It yields the protein CASSEDRGTGELFF.

The chain links TRBV2 to TRBJ2-7, with D hard to call. Germline V CDR1 and CDR2: SNHLY, FYNNEI. V lost 6 bases and J 2 bases, leaving 5 bases between the germline ends. The CDR3 is 11 amino acids. For the CDR3, the DNA is TGTGCCAGCAGCTTCACCTACGAGCAGTACTTC. Its protein product is CASSFTYEQYF.